The entry that follows covers one T cell receptor beta chain sequence. The sample comes from a study of blood T cell repertoires in COVID-19. Study details: Acute and convalescent COVID-19 samples came from the United States, Italy and Spain.

Method: immunoSEQ multiplex PCR; TCRdb's copy keeps in-frame clones and lacks some. The table includes over 350,000 clones, 88% detected once. Trimming took off 1 base at V and 3 bases at J, with 10 bases between the two ends. The germline gives CDR1 SGHTS, CDR2 YDEGEE. This CDR3 contains 15 residues. Participants were aged about 18 to 95 years, lived in 24 US areas, and enrolled virtually. Participant reports of clinical history set cohort assignment. Two negative PCRs, clearance, or symptom resolution characterized the recovered Cohort 3 donors. What was sequenced was PBMCs or T cells enriched from blood (not recorded which). The source of this sequence is a woman in her late teens or twenties who had recovered from COVID-19. The V and J genes are TRBV5-8 and TRBJ2-2; D may be TRBD2 (5 bases). Here the CDR3 DNA reads TGTGCCAGCAGCTTGAAAGTCGGGGACACCGGGGAGCTGTTTTTT. Protein sequence: CASSLKVGDTGELFF.